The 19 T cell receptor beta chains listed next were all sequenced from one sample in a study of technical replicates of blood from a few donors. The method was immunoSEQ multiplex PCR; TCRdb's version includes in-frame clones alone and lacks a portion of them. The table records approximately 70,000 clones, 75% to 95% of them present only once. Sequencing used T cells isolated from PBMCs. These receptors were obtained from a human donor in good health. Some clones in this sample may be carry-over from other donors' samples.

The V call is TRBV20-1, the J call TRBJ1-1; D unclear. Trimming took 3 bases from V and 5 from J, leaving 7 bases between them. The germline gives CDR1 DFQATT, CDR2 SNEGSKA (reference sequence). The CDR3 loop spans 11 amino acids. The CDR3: CSASQYTEAFF. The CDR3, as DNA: TGCAGTGCTAGTCAGTATACTGAAGCTTTCTTT.

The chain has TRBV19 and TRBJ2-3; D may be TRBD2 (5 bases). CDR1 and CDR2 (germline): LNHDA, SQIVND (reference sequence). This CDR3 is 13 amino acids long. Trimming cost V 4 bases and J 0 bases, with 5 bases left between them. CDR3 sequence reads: CASSRESTDTQYF. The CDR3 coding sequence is TGTGCCAGTAGTAGGGAGAGCACAGATACGCAGTATTTT.

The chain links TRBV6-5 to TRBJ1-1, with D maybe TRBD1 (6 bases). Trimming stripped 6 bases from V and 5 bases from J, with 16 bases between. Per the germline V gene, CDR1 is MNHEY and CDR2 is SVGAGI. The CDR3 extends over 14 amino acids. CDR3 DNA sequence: TGTGCCAGCAGCCGAAAACAGGGTAGGACTGAAGCTTTCTTT. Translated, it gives CASSRKQGRTEAFF.

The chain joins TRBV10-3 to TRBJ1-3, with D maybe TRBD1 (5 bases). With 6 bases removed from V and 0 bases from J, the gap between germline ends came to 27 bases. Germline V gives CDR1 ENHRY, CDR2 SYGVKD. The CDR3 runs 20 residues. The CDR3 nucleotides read TGTGCCATCAGGAGCCGGTCGACAGCCGATACAAACTCCTCTGGAAACACCATATATTTT. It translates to CAIRSRSTADTNSSGNTIYF.

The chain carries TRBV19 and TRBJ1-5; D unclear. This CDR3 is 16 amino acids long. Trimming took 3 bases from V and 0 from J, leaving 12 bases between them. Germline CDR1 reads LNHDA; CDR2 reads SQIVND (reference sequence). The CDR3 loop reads CASSMGGDYSNQPQHF. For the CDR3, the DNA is TGTGCCAGTAGTATGGGAGGAGATTATAGCAATCAGCCCCAGCATTTT.

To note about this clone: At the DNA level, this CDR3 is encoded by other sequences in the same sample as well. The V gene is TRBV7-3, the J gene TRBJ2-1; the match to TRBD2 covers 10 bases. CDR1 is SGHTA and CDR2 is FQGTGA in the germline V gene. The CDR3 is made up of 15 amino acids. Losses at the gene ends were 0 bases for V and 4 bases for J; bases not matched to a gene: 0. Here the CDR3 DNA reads TGTGCCAGCAGCTTAACTAGCGGGGGGTACAATGAGCAGTTCTTC. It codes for CASSLTSGGYNEQFF.

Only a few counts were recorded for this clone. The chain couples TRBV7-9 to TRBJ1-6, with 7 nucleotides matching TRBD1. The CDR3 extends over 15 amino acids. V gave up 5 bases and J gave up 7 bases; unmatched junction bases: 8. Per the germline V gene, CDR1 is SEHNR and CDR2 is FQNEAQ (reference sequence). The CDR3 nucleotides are TGTGCCAGCAGCCAGACAGGGTATGAAAATTCACCCCTCCACTTT. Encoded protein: CASSQTGYENSPLHF.

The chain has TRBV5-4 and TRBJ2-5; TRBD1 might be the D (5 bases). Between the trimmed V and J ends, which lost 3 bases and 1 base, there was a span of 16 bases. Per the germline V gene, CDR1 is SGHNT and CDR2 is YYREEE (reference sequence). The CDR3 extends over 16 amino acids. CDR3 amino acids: CASSSARVGPQETQYF. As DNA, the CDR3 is TGTGCCAGCAGCTCGGCCAGGGTGGGGCCCCAAGAGACCCAGTACTTC.

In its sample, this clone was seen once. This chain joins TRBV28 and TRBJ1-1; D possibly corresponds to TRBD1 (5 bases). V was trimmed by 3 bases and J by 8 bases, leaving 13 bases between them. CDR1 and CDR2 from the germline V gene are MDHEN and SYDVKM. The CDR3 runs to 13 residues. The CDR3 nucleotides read TGTGCCAGCAGTTTTAGTAGGGGTCGCGAAGCTTTCTTT. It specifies CASSFSRGREAFF.

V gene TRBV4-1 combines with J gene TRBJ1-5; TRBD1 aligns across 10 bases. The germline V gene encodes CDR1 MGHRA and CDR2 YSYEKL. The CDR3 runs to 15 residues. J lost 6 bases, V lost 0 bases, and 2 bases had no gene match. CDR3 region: CASSQDWDRGQPQHF. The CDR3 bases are TGCGCCAGCAGCCAAGACTGGGACAGGGGTCAGCCCCAGCATTTT.

In DNA, the CDR3 is TGTGCCAGCAGTTACGAGGGTTGGCAGCCCCAGCATTTT. Translation: CASSYEGWQPQHF. J is TRBJ1-5 and V is TRBV6-6; D call uncertain. The CDR3 covers 13 residues. V lost 2 bases, J lost 7 bases, and 9 bases lay in between. Germline lookup yields CDR1 MNHNY and CDR2 SVGAGI (reference sequence).

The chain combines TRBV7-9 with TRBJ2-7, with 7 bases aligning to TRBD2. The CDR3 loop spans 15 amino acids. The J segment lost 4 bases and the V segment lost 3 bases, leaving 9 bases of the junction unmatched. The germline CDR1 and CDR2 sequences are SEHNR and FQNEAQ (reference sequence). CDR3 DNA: TGTGCCAGCAGCTTGGGTGAAGCGGGAATTTACGAGCAGTACTTC. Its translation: CASSLGEAGIYEQYF.

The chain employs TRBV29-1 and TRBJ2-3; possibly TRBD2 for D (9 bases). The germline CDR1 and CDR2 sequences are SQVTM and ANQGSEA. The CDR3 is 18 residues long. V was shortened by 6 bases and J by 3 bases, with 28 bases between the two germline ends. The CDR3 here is CSVGRTGTAGGPTDTQYF. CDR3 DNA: TGCAGCGTCGGAAGGACAGGGACGGCGGGAGGGCCTACAGATACGCAGTATTTT.

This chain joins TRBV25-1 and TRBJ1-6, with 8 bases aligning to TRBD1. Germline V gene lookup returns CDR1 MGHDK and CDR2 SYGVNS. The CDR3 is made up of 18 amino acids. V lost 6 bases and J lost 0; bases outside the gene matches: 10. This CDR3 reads CASSRGTGGSSYNSPLHF. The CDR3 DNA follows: TGTGCCAGCAGCCGCGGGACAGGTGGAAGCTCCTATAATTCACCCCTCCACTTT.

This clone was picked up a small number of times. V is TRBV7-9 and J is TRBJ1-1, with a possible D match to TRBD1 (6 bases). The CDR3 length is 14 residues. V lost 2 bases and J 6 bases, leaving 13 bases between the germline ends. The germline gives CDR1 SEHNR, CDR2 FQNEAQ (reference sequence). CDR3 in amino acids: CASSLLSGVAEAFF. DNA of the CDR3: TGTGCCAGCAGCTTACTCTCAGGGGTCGCTGAAGCTTTCTTT.

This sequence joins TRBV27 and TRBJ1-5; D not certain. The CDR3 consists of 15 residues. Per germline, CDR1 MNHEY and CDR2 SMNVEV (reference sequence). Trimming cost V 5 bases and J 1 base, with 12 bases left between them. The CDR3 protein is CASSPAGGSNQPQHF. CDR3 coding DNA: TGTGCCAGCAGTCCCGCGGGCGGAAGCAATCAGCCCCAGCATTTT.

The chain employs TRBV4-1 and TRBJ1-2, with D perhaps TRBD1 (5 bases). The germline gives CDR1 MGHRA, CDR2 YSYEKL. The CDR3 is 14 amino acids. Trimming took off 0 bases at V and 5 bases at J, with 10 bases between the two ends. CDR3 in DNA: TGCGCCAGCAGCCAAGATTCGGAGGGGTATGGCTACACCTTC. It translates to CASSQDSEGYGYTF.

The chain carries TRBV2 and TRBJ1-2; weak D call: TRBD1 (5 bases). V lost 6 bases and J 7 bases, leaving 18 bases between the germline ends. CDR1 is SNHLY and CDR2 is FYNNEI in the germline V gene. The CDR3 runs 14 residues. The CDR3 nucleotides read TGTGCCAGCAGCCAGGACCGGGGGGGTGGTGGCTACACCTTC. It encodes CASSQDRGGGGYTF.

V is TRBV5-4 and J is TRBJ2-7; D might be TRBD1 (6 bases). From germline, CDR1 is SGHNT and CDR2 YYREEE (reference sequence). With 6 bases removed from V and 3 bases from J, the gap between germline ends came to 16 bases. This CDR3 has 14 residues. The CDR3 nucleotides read TGTGCCAGCACCCCCTCTCCAGGGGACTACGAGCAGTACTTC. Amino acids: CASTPSPGDYEQYF.